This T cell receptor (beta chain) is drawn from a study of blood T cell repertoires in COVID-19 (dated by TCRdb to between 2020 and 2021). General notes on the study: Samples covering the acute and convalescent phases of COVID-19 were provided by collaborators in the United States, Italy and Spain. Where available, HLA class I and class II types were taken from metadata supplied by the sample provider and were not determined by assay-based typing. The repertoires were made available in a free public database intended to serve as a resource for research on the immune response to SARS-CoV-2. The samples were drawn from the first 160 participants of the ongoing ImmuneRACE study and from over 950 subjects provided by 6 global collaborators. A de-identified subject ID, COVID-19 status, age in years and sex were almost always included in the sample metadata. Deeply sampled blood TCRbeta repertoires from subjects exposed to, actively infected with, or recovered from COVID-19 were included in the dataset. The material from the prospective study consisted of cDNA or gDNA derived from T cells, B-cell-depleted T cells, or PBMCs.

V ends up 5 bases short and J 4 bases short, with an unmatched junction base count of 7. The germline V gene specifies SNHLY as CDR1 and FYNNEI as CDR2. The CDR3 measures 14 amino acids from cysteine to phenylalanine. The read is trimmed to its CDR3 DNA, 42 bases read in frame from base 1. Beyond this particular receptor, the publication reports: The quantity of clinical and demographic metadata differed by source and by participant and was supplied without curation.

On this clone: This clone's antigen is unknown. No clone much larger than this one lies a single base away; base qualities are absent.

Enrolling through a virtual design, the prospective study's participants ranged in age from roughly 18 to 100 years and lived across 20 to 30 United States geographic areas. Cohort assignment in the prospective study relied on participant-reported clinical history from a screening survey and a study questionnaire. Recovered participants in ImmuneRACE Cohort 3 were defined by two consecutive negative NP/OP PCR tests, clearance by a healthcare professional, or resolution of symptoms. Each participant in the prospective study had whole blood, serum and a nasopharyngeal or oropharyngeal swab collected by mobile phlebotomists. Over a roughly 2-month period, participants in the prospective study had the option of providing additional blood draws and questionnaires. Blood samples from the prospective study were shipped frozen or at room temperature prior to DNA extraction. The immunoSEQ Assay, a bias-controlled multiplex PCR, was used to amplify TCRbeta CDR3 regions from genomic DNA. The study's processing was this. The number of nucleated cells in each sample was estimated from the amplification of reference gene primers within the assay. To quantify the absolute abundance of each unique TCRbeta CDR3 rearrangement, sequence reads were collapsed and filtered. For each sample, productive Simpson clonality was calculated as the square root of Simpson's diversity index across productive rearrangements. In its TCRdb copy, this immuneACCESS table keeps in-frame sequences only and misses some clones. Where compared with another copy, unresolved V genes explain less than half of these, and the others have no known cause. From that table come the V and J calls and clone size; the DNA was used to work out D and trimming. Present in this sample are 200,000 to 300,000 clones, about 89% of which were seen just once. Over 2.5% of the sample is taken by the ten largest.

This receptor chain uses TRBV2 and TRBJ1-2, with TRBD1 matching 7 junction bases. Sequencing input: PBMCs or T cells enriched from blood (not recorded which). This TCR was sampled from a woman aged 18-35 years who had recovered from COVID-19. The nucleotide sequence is TGTGCCAGCAGTATAACAGGGGCGGGCTATGGCTACACCTTC. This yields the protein CASSITGAGYGYTF.